This T cell receptor (beta chain) was found in a study of beta chain features in type 1 diabetes. Study conclusions and caveats: All four CD4+ subsets of Type 1 diabetes patients contained TCRB CDR3s that were moderately but significantly shorter.

Since all of the isolated RNA was reverse transcribed, expressed TCRB transcripts were what got sequenced. Using immunoSEQ multiplex PCR, the repertoire was profiled, and TCRdb retains in-frame clones only, with some absent. The data contain about 700,000 clones, around an eighth of them singletons. Details on this clone: As yet, its antigen is unknown.

CDR1 and CDR2 (germline): SGHRS, YFSETQ. Trimming removed 6 bases at V and 1 base at J, with 13 bases between. The CDR3 runs 14 residues. The chain joins TRBV5-1 to TRBJ2-5; possible D gene TRBD1, 5 bases. The sample consisted of naive CD4+ T cells from blood. This clonotype was obtained from a man younger than 35 with type 1 diabetes. CDR3: CASTGGASQETQYF. The CDR3 nucleotides are TGCGCCAGCACCGGTGGGGCCAGCCAAGAGACCCAGTACTTC.